One sample yielded the 8 T cell receptor beta chains listed below, sequenced in a study of T cell responses to AZD1222 COVID-19 vaccine. The repertoire was sequenced with immunoSEQ multiplex PCR; TCRdb's copy has only in-frame clones and lacks some. Found here are 100,000 to 150,000 clones, approximately 88% of them singletons; the top ten hold around 5.8%. The sample was peripheral blood, taken on day 0 of AZD1222 vaccination. The source is an adult in good health.

The gene calls are TRBV5-1 and TRBJ2-5; TRBD1 matches 7 bases. The germline V gene encodes CDR1 SGHRS and CDR2 YFSETQ. With V trimmed by 4 bases and J by 1 base, 7 bases remained unmatched. The CDR3 contains 15 residues. CDR3 sequence (DNA): TGCGCCAGCAGCAGAGGGACAGACATCCAAGAGACCCAGTACTTC. It yields the protein CASSRGTDIQETQYF.

The chain employs TRBV19 and TRBJ1-5; D ambiguous. Trimming shortened V by 0 bases and J by 6 bases, and 12 bases separated the two germline ends. The CDR3 is 15 amino acids. Germline V gives CDR1 LNHDA, CDR2 SQIVND (reference sequence). CDR3 loop: CASSIERDRGQPQHF. CDR3 bases: TGTGCCAGTAGTATAGAAAGAGACCGGGGTCAGCCCCAGCATTTT.

The V call is TRBV2, the J call TRBJ1-2; 7 bases are shared with TRBD1. Per germline, CDR1 SNHLY and CDR2 FYNNEI. This CDR3 spans 13 amino acids. Trimming cost V 4 bases and J 1 base; bases outside gene matches: 0. DNA for the CDR3: TGTGCCAGCAGTGGGGACAGTAACTATGGCTACACCTTC. Its translation is CASSGDSNYGYTF.

J is TRBJ2-2 and V is TRBV18; no clear D. Germline CDR1 is KGHSH and CDR2 is LQKENI. The V end lost 5 bases, the J end lost 0 bases, and 1 base lay between the germline ends. The length of the CDR3 is 12 residues. The chain's CDR3 is CASSTNTGELFF. As DNA, the CDR3 is TGTGCCAGCTCAACGAACACCGGGGAGCTGTTTTTT.

The chain combines TRBV30 with TRBJ1-3; unclear D gene. Germline assignment: CDR1 GTSNPN and CDR2 SVGIG (reference sequence). V was trimmed by 0 bases and J by 0 bases, leaving 6 bases between them. CDR3 length equals 14 residues. The CDR3 loop reads CAWSVSLSGNTIYF. As DNA, the CDR3 is TGTGCCTGGAGTGTTTCTCTCTCTGGAAACACCATATATTTT.

The J gene is TRBJ1-1, the V gene TRBV3-1 (or the pseudogene TRBV3-2); 8 nucleotides agree with TRBD1. CDR3 length equals 12 residues. Germline V gene lookup returns CDR1 LGHDT and CDR2 YNNKEL (reference sequence). V shed 8 bases and J 6 bases; nucleotides not matched to a gene: 5. The CDR3, as DNA: TGTGCCAGCGGACAGGGTTGGTCTGAAGCTTTCTTT. Translating gives CASGQGWSEAFF.

In regard to this clone: The same CDR3 arises from other DNA sequences in this sample as well. The rearrangement links TRBV5-1 to TRBJ1-3; maybe TRBD1 (5 bases). Per germline, CDR1 SGHRS and CDR2 YFSETQ. CDR3 size: 14 residues. V was shortened by 4 bases and J by 2 bases, with 10 bases between the two germline ends. The CDR3 reads CASSPQGTGNTIYF. CDR3 sequence (DNA): TGCGCCAGCAGCCCCCAGGGAACTGGAAACACCATATATTTT.

V is TRBV3-1 (or the pseudogene TRBV3-2) and J is TRBJ1-4, with D maybe TRBD1 (5 bases). CDR3 length equals 16 residues. Germline lookup yields CDR1 LGHDT and CDR2 YNNKEL (reference sequence). V was pared by 0 bases and J by 5 bases, with 13 bases between. CDR3 coding DNA: TGTGCCAGCAGCCAAGATTTCGCGGGACGGAATGAAAAACTGTTTTTT. Its protein product is CASSQDFAGRNEKLFF.